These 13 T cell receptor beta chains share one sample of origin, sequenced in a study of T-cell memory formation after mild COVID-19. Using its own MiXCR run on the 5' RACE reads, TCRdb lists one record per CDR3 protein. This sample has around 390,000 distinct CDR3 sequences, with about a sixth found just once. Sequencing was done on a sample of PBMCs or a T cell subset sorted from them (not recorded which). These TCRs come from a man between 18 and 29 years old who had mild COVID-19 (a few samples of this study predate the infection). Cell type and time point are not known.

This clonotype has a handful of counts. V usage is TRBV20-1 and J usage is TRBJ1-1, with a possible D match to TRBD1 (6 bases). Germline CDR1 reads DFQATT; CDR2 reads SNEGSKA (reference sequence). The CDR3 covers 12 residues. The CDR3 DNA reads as TGCAGCGCAAGACAGGAGCCTTTAGGGGCTTTCTTT. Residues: CSARQEPLGAFF.

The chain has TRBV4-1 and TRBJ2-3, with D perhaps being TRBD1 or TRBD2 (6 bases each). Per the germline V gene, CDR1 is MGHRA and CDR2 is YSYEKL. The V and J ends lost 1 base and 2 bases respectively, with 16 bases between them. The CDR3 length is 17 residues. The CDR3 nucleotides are TGCGCCAGCAGCCAAGTGGGGGCGCGGGAAGACACAGATACGCAGTATTTT. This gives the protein CASSQVGAREDTDTQYF.

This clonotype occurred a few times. CDR3 sequence: CSAGGGALDTQYF. The DNA for the CDR3 is TGCAGTGCCGGGGGGGGCGCACTAGATACGCAGTATTTT. The chain couples TRBV20-1 to TRBJ2-3; 8 bases are shared with TRBD2. Germline lookup yields CDR1 DFQATT and CDR2 SNEGSKA (reference sequence). The trim removed 6 bases at V and 5 bases at J, leaving 7 bases unmatched. The CDR3 runs 13 residues.

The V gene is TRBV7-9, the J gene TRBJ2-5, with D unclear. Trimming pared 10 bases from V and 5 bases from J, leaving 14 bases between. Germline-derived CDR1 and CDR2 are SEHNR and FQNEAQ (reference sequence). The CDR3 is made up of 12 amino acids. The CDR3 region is CATTRPGETQYF. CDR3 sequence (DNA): TGTGCCACCACCCGACCCGGGGAGACCCAGTACTTC.

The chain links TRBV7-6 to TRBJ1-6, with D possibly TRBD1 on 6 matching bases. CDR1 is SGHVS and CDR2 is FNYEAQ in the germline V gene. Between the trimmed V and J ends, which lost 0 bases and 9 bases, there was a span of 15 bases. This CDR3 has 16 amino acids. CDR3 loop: CASSLAVGQYRSPLHF. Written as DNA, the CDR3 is TGTGCCAGCAGCTTAGCCGTCGGACAGTATCGTTCACCCCTCCACTTT.

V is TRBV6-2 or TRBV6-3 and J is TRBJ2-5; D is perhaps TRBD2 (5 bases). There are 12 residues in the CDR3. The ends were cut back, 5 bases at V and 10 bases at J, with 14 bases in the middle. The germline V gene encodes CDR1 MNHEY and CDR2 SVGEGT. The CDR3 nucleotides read TGTGCCAGCAGTCCCACCTCACGGGGCCAGTACTTC. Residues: CASSPTSRGQYF.

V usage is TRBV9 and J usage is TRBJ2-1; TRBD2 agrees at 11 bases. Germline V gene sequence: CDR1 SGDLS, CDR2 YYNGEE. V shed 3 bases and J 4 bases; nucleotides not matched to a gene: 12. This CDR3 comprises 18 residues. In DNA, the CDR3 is TGTGCCAGCAGCGCAACGCTAGCGGGGGGACATCTTTACAATGAGCAGTTCTTC. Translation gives CASSATLAGGHLYNEQFF. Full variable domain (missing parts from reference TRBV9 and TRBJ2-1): DSGVTQTPKHLITATGQRVTLRCSPRSGDLSVYWYQQSLDQGLQFLIQYYNGEERAKGNILERFSAQQFPDLHSELNLSSLELGDSALYFCASSATLAGGHLYNEQFFGPGTRLTVL.

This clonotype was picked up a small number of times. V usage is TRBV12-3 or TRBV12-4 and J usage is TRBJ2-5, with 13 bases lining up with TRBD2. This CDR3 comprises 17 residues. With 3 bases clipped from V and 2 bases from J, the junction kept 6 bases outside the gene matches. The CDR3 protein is CASSLWTSGGSQETQYF. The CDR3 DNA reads TGTGCCAGCAGTTTGTGGACTAGCGGGGGTTCTCAAGAGACCCAGTACTTC.

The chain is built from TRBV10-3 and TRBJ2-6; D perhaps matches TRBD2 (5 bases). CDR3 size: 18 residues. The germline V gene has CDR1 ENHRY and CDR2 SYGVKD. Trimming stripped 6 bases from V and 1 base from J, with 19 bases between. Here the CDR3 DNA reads TGTGCCATCAGCCTGACACGGGAACCGACTTCTGGGGCCAACGTCCTGACTTTC. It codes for CAISLTREPTSGANVLTF.

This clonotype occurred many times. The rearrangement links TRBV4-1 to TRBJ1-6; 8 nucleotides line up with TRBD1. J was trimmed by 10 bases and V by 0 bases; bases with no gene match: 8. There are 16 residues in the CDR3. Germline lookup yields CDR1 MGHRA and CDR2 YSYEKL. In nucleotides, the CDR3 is TGCGCCAGCAGCCAAGATCCCCCAGGGGGCCACTCACCCCTCCACTTT. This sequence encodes CASSQDPPGGHSPLHF.

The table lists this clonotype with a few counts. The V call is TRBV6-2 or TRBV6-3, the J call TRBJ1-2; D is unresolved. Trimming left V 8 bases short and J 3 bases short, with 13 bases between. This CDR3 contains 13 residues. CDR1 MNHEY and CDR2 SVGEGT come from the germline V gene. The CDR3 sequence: CASSIGGHYGYTF. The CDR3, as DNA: TGTGCCAGCTCTATAGGCGGGCACTATGGCTACACCTTC.

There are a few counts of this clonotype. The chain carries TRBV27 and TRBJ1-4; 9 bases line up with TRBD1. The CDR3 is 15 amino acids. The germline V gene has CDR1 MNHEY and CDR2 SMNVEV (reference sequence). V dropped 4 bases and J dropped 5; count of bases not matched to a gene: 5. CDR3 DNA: TGTGCCAGCAGTTCCCCCGGGACAGGGAATGAAAAACTGTTTTTT. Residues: CASSSPGTGNEKLFF.

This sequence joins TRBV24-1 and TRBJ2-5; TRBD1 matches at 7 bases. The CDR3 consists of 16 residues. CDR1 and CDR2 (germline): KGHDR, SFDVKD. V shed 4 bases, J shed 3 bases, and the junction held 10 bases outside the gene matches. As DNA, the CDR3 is TGTGCCACCAGTGACCCTTCGGACAGGCCCAAAGAGACCCAGTACTTC. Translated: CATSDPSDRPKETQYF.